This T cell receptor (beta chain) was observed in a study of glioma-infiltrating T cells after dendritic cell vaccination. At the level of the study: At biweekly intervals, patients got three intradermal dendritic cell vaccine injections.

Up to about 2 ug genomic DNA was used for TCRB CDR3 amplification. Generated by immunoSEQ multiplex PCR, the TCRdb table keeps only in-frame clones and is missing some. This sample has some 70,000 clones, with approximately 78% found just once. PBMC sampling occurred before vaccination, two weeks after the third dose, and at progression. CDR1 and CDR2 (germline): SNHLY, FYNNEI. The ends were cut back, 7 bases at V and 4 bases at J, with 18 bases in the middle. The CDR3 contains 15 residues. The material was blood, obtained before dendritic cell vaccination. This chain joins TRBV2 and TRBJ2-3; TRBD2 might be the D (7 bases). This clonotype was obtained from a human donor with glioblastoma. The CDR3 reads CASILRGGWADTQYF. CDR3 sequence (DNA): TGTGCCAGCATTCTGAGGGGGGGCTGGGCAGATACGCAGTATTTT. The full variable domain, with the rest looked up from reference TRBV2 and TRBJ2-3, is EPEVTQTPSHQVTQMGQEVILRCVPISNHLYFYWYRQILGQKVEFLVSFYNNEISEKSEIFDDQFSVERPDGSNFTLKIRSTKLEDSAMYFCASILRGGWADTQYFGPGTRLTVL.